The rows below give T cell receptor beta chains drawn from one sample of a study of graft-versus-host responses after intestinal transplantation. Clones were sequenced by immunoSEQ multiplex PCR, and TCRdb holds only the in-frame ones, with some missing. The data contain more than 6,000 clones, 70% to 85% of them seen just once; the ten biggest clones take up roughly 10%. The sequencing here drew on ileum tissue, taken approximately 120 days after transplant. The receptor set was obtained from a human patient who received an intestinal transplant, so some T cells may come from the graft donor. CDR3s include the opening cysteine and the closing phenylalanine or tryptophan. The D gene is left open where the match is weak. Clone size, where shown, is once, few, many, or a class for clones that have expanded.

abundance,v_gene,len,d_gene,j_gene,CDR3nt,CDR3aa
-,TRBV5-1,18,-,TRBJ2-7,TGCGCCAGCAGCAAGGCCCTAACCGGGACTTCTAACGCCTACGAGCAGTACTTC,CASSKALTGTSNAYEQYF
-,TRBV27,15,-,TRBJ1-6,TGTGCCAGCAGGGCGGGGGGCTCCTATAATTCACCCCTCCACTTT,CASRAGGSYNSPLHF
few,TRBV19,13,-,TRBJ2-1,TGTGCCAGTAGTATACAACAGCACAATGAGCAGTTCTTC,CASSIQQHNEQFF
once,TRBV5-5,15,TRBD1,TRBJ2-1,TGTGCCAGCAGCTTTGGGTCCGGGACAGGGCTAGCGCAGTTCTTC,CASSFGSGTGLAQFF
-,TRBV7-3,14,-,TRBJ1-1,TGTGCCAGCAGCTTAAGGAGCGAAGGGACTGAAGCTTTCTTT,CASSLRSEGTEAFF
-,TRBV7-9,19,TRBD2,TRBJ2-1,TGTGCCAGCAACCCTCGGGGACTAGCGGGGGGGCCCTCCTACAATGAGCAGTTCTTC,CASNPRGLAGGPSYNEQFF
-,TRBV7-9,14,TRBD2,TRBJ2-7,TGTGCCAGCAGCTTTTTAGCGGGGGGCTACGAGCAGTACTTC,CASSFLAGGYEQYF
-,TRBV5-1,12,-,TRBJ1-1,TGCGCCAGCAGCTTGGTAGGCTTTGAAGCTTTCTTT,CASSLVGFEAFF
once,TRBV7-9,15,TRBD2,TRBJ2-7,TGTGCCAGCAGCCTAGCCGGGGGGGCATTCTACGAGCAGTACTTC,CASSLAGGAFYEQYF
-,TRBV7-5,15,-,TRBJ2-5,TGTGTCAGAAGCCCGTTCGATAGAGACCAAGAGGCCCAGTACTTC,CVRSPFDRDQEAQYF
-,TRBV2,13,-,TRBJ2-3,TGTGCCAGCAGTGACCGCTACACAGATACGCAGTATTTT,CASSDRYTDTQYF
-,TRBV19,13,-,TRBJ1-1,TGTGCCAGTAGTATATTACTGGGCACTGAAGCTTTCTTT,CASSILLGTEAFF
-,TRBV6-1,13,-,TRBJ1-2,TGTGCCAGCAGTGCCGGGGGTCCGTATGGCTACACCTTC,CASSAGGPYGYTF
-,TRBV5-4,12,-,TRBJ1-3,TGTGCCAGCAGCGCTGACAGAAACACCATATATTTT,CASSADRNTIYF
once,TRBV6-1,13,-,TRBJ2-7,TGTGCCAGCAGTGAAGATGTGGCCTACGAGCAGTACTTC,CASSEDVAYEQYF
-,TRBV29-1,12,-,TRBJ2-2,TGCAGCGTTGATAGACGGGAATGCGAGCTGTTTTTT,CSVDRRECELFF
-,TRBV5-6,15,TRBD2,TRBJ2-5,TGTGCCAGCAGCTTGCTTAGCGGGGGAGGGGAGACCCAGTACTTC,CASSLLSGGGETQYF
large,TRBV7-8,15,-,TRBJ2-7,TGTGCCAGCAGCTTAGTGACTAGGTACCCCTACGAGCAGTACTTC,CASSLVTRYPYEQYF
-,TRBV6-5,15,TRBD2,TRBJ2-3,TGTGCCAGCAGTTATAGCGGGGGGGCTGGAGATACGCAGTATTTT,CASSYSGGAGDTQYF
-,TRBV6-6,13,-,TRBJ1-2,TGTGCCAGCACTTTTTTTGAGGGCTATGGCTACACCTTC,CASTFFEGYGYTF
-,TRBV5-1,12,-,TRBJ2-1,TGCGCCAGCAGCCTGCAGGGGAATGAGCAGTTCTTC,CASSLQGNEQFF
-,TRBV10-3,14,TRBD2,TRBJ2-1,TGTGCCATCAAAGGGACTAGCGGGTACAATGAGCAGTTCTTC,CAIKGTSGYNEQFF
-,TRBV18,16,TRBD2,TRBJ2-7,TGTGCCAGCTCACCACGGTTAAGCGGGAGCTCCTACGAGCAGTACTTC,CASSPRLSGSSYEQYF
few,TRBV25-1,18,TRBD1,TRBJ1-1,TGTGCCAGCAGCTATAATCGGTTGGGACAGGGAGCCGACACTGAAGCTTTCTTT,CASSYNRLGQGADTEAFF
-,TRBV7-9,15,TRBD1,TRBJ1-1,TGTGCCAGCAGCTTAGCGATTGGACAGGAGGCTGAAGCTTTCTTT,CASSLAIGQEAEAFF
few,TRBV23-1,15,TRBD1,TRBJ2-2,TGCGCCAGCAGACCACGACAGGGGGGCACCGGGGAGCTGTTTTTT,CASRPRQGGTGELFF
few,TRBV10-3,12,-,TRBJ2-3,TGTGCCATCAGTGAGTCAGGGGATACGCAGTATTTT,CAISESGDTQYF
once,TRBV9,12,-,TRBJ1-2,TGTGCCAGCAGCGTAGGGAACTATGGCTACACCTTC,CASSVGNYGYTF
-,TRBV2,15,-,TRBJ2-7,TGTGCCAGCAGTGAGTTAATAACTAGCTCATACGAGCAGTACTTC,CASSELITSSYEQYF
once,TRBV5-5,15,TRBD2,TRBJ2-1,TGTGCCAGCAGCCGGACTAGCGGGAGGGCCGTTGATCAGTTCTTC,CASSRTSGRAVDQFF
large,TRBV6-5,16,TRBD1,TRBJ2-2,TGTGCCAGCAGTTACCAGGACAGGGTGGACACCGGGGAGCTGTTTTTT,CASSYQDRVDTGELFF
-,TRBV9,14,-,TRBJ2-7,TGTGCCAGCAGCGTAGGAGTCAGTTCCTACGAGCAGTACTTC,CASSVGVSSYEQYF
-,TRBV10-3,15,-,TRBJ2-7,TGTGCCATCAGTGAGTCAGGTACTAGAATCTACGAGCAGTACTTC,CAISESGTRIYEQYF
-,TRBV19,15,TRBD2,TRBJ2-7,TGTGCCAGTAGCCCTTTGGCGGGAGGAACCTACGAGCAGTACTTC,CASSPLAGGTYEQYF
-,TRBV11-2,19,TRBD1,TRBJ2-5,TGTGCCAGCAGCAGGGACAGGGGGCGGTTTTTAGTCAGGGGCGAGACCCAGTACTTC,CASSRDRGRFLVRGETQYF